These T cell receptor beta chains were read from a single sample in a study of response to subunit inactivated influenza vaccine. TCRdb processed the RT-PCR reads anew with MiXCR; each CDR3 protein has one entry. In the table there are approximately 700,000 distinct CDR3 sequences, more than 11% of which are singletons. This specimen consisted of PBMCs from blood, obtained approximately 15 days before vaccination. The receptors were gathered from a man aged 50-59 years who received an inactivated influenza vaccine. CDR3s leave out the opening cysteine and the closing phenylalanine or tryptophan. Part of the rows lack a size; the others show once, few, many or a class for expanded clones.

abundance: few; v_gene: TRBV14; CDR3aa: ASSQVAGGSNEQF
abundance: -; v_gene: TRBV5-1; CDR3aa: ASSDQNTEAF
abundance: -; v_gene: TRBV7-2; CDR3aa: ASSLLRENYGYT
abundance: many; v_gene: TRBV6-1; CDR3aa: ASSVNEAALGAQY
abundance: many; v_gene: TRBV7-2; CDR3aa: ASSLGHNEQF
abundance: -; v_gene: TRBV6-2/TRBV6-3; CDR3aa: ASSFQREIRYEQY
abundance: many; v_gene: TRBV4-2; CDR3aa: ASSQDRRSRYEQY
abundance: -; v_gene: TRBV4-2; CDR3aa: ASSQGGEDSYGYT
abundance: many; v_gene: TRBV24-1; CDR3aa: ATSHLQETQY
abundance: many; v_gene: TRBV12-3/TRBV12-4; CDR3aa: ASSFSGNTIY
abundance: few; v_gene: TRBV6-5; CDR3aa: ASSYSVQSDRAKYNEQF
abundance: many; v_gene: TRBV5-1; CDR3aa: ASSLTSGTYEQY
abundance: -; v_gene: TRBV12-3/TRBV12-4; CDR3aa: ASSGTAKETQY
abundance: few; v_gene: TRBV5-1; CDR3aa: ASSLTSGGAPQETQY
abundance: many; v_gene: TRBV6-5; CDR3aa: ASSYSGATNEKLF
abundance: -; v_gene: TRBV11-1; CDR3aa: ASSVQGGLEETQY
abundance: many; v_gene: TRBV7-9; CDR3aa: ASSPTVYEQY
abundance: -; v_gene: TRBV28; CDR3aa: VSSLDREISQPQH
abundance: -; v_gene: TRBV7-9; CDR3aa: ASSPRDSGSGYT
abundance: -; v_gene: TRBV28; CDR3aa: ATTPGLSSYGYT
abundance: -; v_gene: TRBV7-2; CDR3aa: ASSPVRANEKLF
abundance: few; v_gene: TRBV7-7; CDR3aa: ASGPGLVPDTQY
abundance: few; v_gene: TRBV7-2; CDR3aa: ASTPSGGGELF
abundance: few; v_gene: TRBV12-3/TRBV12-4; CDR3aa: ASSPDRFRTDTQY
abundance: -; v_gene: TRBV18; CDR3aa: ASSPPGLDEQF
abundance: -; v_gene: TRBV5-1; CDR3aa: ASSLYGYSYT
abundance: -; v_gene: TRBV7-9; CDR3aa: ASSLAVGGTNTEAF
abundance: few; v_gene: TRBV7-9; CDR3aa: ASSAYGVYEQY
abundance: -; v_gene: TRBV12-3/TRBV12-4; CDR3aa: ASSPGLSGASWSDTQY
abundance: few; v_gene: TRBV6-1; CDR3aa: ASSEEGGLNTEAF
abundance: few; v_gene: TRBV6-1; CDR3aa: ASREPRQGRYEQY
abundance: few; v_gene: TRBV28; CDR3aa: ASSSGGHTDTQY